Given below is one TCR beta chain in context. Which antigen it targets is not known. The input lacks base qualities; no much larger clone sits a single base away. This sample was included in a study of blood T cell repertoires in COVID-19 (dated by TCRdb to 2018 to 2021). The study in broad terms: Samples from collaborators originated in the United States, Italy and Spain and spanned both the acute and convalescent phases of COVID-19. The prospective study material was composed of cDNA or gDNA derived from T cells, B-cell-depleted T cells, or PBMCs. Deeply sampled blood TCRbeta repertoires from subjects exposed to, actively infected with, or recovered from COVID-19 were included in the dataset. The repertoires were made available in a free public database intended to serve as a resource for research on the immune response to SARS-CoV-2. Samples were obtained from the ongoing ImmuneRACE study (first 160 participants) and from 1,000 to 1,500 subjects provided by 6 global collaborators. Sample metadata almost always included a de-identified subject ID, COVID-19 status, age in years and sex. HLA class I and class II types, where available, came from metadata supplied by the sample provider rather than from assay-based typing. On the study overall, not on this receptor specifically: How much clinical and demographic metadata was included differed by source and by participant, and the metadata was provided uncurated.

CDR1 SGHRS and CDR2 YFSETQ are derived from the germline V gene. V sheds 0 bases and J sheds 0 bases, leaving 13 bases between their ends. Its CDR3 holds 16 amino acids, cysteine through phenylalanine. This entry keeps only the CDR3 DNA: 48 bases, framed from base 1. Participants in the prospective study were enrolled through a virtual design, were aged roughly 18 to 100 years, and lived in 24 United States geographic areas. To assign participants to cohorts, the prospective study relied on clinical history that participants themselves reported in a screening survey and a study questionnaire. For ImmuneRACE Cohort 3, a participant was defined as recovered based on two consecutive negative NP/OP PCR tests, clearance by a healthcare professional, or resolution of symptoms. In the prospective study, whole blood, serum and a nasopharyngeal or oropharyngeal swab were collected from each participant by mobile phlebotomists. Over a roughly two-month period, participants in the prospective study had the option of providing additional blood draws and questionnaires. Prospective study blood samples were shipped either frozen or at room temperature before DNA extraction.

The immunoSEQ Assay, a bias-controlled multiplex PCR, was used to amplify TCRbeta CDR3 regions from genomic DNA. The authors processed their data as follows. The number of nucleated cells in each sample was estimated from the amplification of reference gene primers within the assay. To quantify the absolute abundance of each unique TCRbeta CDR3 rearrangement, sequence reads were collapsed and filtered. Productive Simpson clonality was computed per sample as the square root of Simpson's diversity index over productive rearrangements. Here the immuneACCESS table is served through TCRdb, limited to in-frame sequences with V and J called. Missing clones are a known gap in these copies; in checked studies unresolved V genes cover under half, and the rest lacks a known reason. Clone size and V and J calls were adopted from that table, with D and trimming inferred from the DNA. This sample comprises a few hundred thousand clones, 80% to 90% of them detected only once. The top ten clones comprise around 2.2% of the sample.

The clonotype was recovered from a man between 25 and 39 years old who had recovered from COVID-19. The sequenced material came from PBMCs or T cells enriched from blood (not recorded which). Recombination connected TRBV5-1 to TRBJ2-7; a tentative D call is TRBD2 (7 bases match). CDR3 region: CASSLEGGFTSYEQYF. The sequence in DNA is TGCGCCAGCAGCTTGGAGGGGGGGTTCACCTCCTACGAGCAGTACTTC.